This T cell receptor (beta chain) originates from a study of Ad26.COV2.S vaccination and SARS-CoV-2 variants. The overall study: The donor participated in the COV1001 trial, in its Ad26.COV2.S arm. The study's findings and limits: Spike-specific TCR breadth ran higher among vaccine recipients than placebo recipients.

Treatment in this sample: 15 to 20 received Ad26.COV2.S at low or high dose, single or two shots; 5 received placebo; per-sample allocation not given. The investigators took samples on day 63 after the first vaccine or placebo injection. An adult aged 18-55 years in Boston served as the donor. What was given as vaccine was an Ad26 vector encoding Wuhan-strain SARS-CoV-2 spike. Using immunoSEQ multiplex PCR, the repertoire was profiled, and TCRdb retains in-frame clones only, with some absent. The repertoire holds 510,000 or so clones, 70% to 90% seen once, with more than 10% in the top ten. Germline-derived CDR1 and CDR2 are SGHAT and FQNNGV. This CDR3 is 15 amino acids long. With V trimmed by 3 bases and J by 9 bases, 5 bases remained unmatched. Note on this clone: The antigen remains undetermined.

The input for sequencing was peripheral blood, taken in a trial of Ad26.COV2.S vaccine versus placebo. The TCR comes from a person aged 18-65 years who received the Ad26.COV2.S COVID-19 vaccine or a placebo. This chain uses TRBV11-2 with TRBJ2-1; 13 positions agree with TRBD2. This CDR3 reads CASSLGLAGMGEQFF. For the CDR3, the DNA is TGTGCCAGCAGCTTGGGACTAGCGGGAATGGGTGAGCAGTTCTTC.